The TCR beta chain under discussion was sequenced for a study of CD8 T cells in ankylosing spondylitis. There are many counts of this clonotype. Via MiXCR, TCRdb re-called the 5' RACE reads, giving one row per CDR3 protein. Of approximately 30,000 distinct CDR3 sequences listed, more than 5.5% are singletons. The CDR3 covers 11 residues. Deletions cut 3 bases from V and 13 bases from J, with 10 bases between. The sequenced sample was blood, either unsorted or a sorted T cell fraction (not recorded which). J is TRBJ2-4 and V is TRBV12-3 or TRBV12-4; D gene ambiguous. This TCR was recovered from a male donor with ankylosing spondylitis or in good health (not recorded which). The CDR3 reads CASSFMEKQYF. DNA for the CDR3: TGTGCCAGCAGTTTTATGGAGAAGCAGTACTTC.